This T cell receptor beta chain was retrieved from a study of blood T cells in healthy people across ages. The V gene's germline CDR1 is SEHNR and CDR2 FQNEAQ (reference sequence). This CDR3 contains 14 residues. J gave up 7 bases and V 6 bases, and 5 bases lay outside the gene matches. Primed by a sample-barcoded 5' primer and a J-beta primer mix, a second PCR proceeded for 7 to 11 cycles. One entry per CDR3 protein, called by TCRdb with MiXCR from the 5' RACE reads. The table shows around 650,000 distinct CDR3 sequences, with 32% occurring only once. This clonotype occurred many times. Its antigen is unidentified. General study findings and limits: TCR beta diversity was tightly associated with the proportion of naive T cells. Nothing was known about donor CMV status, and this possibly confounded expanded clonotype changes. Age showed a roughly linear inverse relationship with TCR beta diversity per million T cells.

Sample donors were healthy Caucasian individuals that came from Russia, aged roughly 6 to 95. The chain uses TRBV7-9 and TRBJ2-1; 11 bases match TRBD2. Sequenced sample: blood. This TCR derives from a woman older than 75 in good health. The CDR3 bases are TGTGCCAGCAGGACTAGCGGGATGGGGAATGAGCAGTTCTTC. Protein product: CASRTSGMGNEQFF.